These 28 T cell receptor beta chains share one sample of origin, sequenced in a study of cytomegalovirus exposure and HLA in healthy donors. The table came from immunoSEQ multiplex PCR; TCRdb's copy has only in-frame clones and leaves some out. Of 140,000 or so clones in the sample, 87% are singletons; the top ten hold 4.5%. Input material: PBMCs. These receptors were collected from a man younger than 35 in good health and CMV-seropositive.

V is TRBV30 and J is TRBJ2-2, with D possibly being TRBD1 (5 bases). V lost 0 bases to trimming and J lost 2 bases, with 10 bases between them. Germline loops: CDR1 GTSNPN, CDR2 SVGIG (reference sequence). There are 15 residues in the CDR3. The CDR3 nucleotides are TGTGCCTGGAGTGTAATCTGGGGCAACACCGGGGAGCTGTTTTTT. Protein sequence: CAWSVIWGNTGELFF.

This clone was found once. The V gene is TRBV4-2, the J gene TRBJ2-7; 7 nucleotides agree with TRBD2. Trimming took 4 bases from V and 4 from J; bases not matched to a gene: 10. The CDR3 spans 15 residues. Germline V lookup: CDR1 LGHNA, CDR2 YNFKEQ. Here the CDR3 DNA reads TGTGCCAGCAGCCGGGACCTAGCGGAGAATTACGAGCAGTACTTC. Translated: CASSRDLAENYEQYF.

The chain employs TRBV30 and TRBJ1-2; 8 bases align to TRBD1. V was clipped by 4 bases and J by 4 bases; unmatched bases: 11. CDR3 length: 15 amino acids. CDR1 and CDR2 (germline): GTSNPN, SVGIG (reference sequence). DNA of the CDR3: TGTGCCTGGATAAAAATGGACAGGGTGGGCTATGGCTACACCTTC. Translating gives CAWIKMDRVGYGYTF.

This chain links TRBV4-1 with TRBJ2-7; D is possibly TRBD2 (6 bases). The CDR3 runs to 16 residues. Looked up from germline, CDR1 is MGHRA and CDR2 is YSYEKL. V lost 0 bases and J lost 4, with 16 bases in between. The CDR3 nucleotides read TGCGCCAGCAGCCAAGAAGTCTCGGGGGTCACGTACGAGCAGTACTTC. Its protein product is CASSQEVSGVTYEQYF.

The CDR3 protein is CASSFDSFSGNTIYF. The CDR3 nucleotides are TGCGCCAGCAGCTTTGACAGCTTCTCTGGAAACACCATATATTTT. The J gene is TRBJ1-3, the V gene TRBV5-1, with a possible D match to TRBD1 (5 bases). Trimming stripped 2 bases from V and 0 bases from J, with 9 bases between. This CDR3 is built from 15 residues. Germline CDR1 reads SGHRS; CDR2 reads YFSETQ.

The chain couples TRBV10-2 to TRBJ1-5, with D hard to call. V lost 7 bases to trimming and J lost 4 bases, with 11 bases between them. CDR3 length: 13 residues. From germline, CDR1 is WSHSY and CDR2 SAAADI. CDR3 coding DNA: TGCGCCAGCACCGAGAATTTGAATCAGCCCCAGCATTTT. Translation gives CASTENLNQPQHF.

The V call is TRBV28, the J call TRBJ2-7; 7 bases are shared with TRBD1. V was pared by 8 bases and J by 3 bases, with 10 bases of the junction left unmatched. The germline V gene has CDR1 MDHEN and CDR2 SYDVKM. CDR3 length: 14 amino acids. DNA for the CDR3: TGTGCCAGCGGTGACACCGGGACAGACTACGAGCAGTACTTC. Protein product: CASGDTGTDYEQYF.

The J gene is TRBJ2-7, the V gene TRBV28, with 11 bases aligning to TRBD2. CDR1 and CDR2 (germline): MDHEN, SYDVKM. Germline trimming cut 0 bases from V and 4 bases from J; bases unmatched to any gene: 2. The CDR3 has 15 amino acids. DNA of the CDR3: TGTGCCAGCAGTTTATGGACTAGCGGGATTTACGAGCAGTACTTC. Translating gives CASSLWTSGIYEQYF.

This chain uses TRBV19 with TRBJ2-5; TRBD2 agrees at 14 bases. This CDR3 is 14 amino acids long. CDR1 LNHDA and CDR2 SQIVND come from the germline V gene (reference sequence). V lost 8 bases, J lost 3 bases, and 2 bases stayed unmatched. CDR3 loop: CASRGLAGEETQYF. Written as DNA, the CDR3 is TGTGCCAGTCGGGGACTAGCGGGGGAAGAGACCCAGTACTTC.

Comments on this clone: Other DNA sequences in the same sample also yield this CDR3. The rearrangement links TRBV7-9 to TRBJ1-5, with D possibly being TRBD1 (6 bases). This CDR3 has 14 amino acids. Germline CDR1 and CDR2: SEHNR and FQNEAQ (reference sequence). Trimming pared 3 bases from V and 1 base from J, leaving 7 bases between. The chain's CDR3 is CASSFGQSNQPQHF. The CDR3, as DNA: TGTGCCAGCAGCTTCGGACAGAGCAATCAGCCCCAGCATTTT.

The V gene is TRBV7-8, the J gene TRBJ2-2, with D possibly TRBD1 on 6 matching bases. The CDR3 extends over 19 amino acids. Germline CDR1 and CDR2: SGHVS and FQNEAQ. Trimming left V 4 bases short and J 5 bases short, with 26 bases between. The CDR3 DNA sequence: TGTGCCAGCAGCTCCCCGTTCAGGGGCACCAAACAATGGACCGGGGAGCTGTTTTTT. Translating it yields CASSSPFRGTKQWTGELFF.

The V call is TRBV20-1, the J call TRBJ1-2; no clear D. Per germline, CDR1 DFQATT and CDR2 SNEGSKA (reference sequence). Deletions cut 2 bases from V and 4 bases from J, with 5 bases between. This CDR3 has 11 residues. The CDR3 loop reads CSARISYGYTF. In nucleotides, the CDR3 is TGCAGTGCTAGAATCTCCTATGGCTACACCTTC.

The rearrangement uses TRBV10-3 and TRBJ2-5; D remains ambiguous. The CDR3 has 13 residues. Germline assignment: CDR1 ENHRY and CDR2 SYGVKD. Trimming removed 1 base from V and 5 bases from J, with 8 bases in between. The CDR3 spells CAISEFSRETQYF. In DNA form, the CDR3 reads TGTGCCATCAGTGAGTTCTCTCGGGAGACCCAGTACTTC.

The genes are TRBV6-5 and TRBJ1-2; 7 bases are a match to TRBD1. The V gene end was trimmed by 6 bases and the J gene end by 4 bases; junction bases not matched to a gene: 8. This CDR3 contains 14 residues. CDR1 MNHEY and CDR2 SVGAGI come from the germline V gene. Here the CDR3 reads CASSPEGGIYGYTF. CDR3 sequence (DNA): TGTGCCAGCAGCCCAGAAGGGGGCATCTATGGCTACACCTTC.

The rearrangement links TRBV6-1 to TRBJ2-1; 8 bases fit TRBD2. Unmatched junction bases numbered 2, after V lost 1 base and J lost 0 bases. Germline V CDR1 and CDR2: MNHNS, SASEGT. This CDR3 spans 16 amino acids. CDR3 amino acids: CASSEVLAGSYNEQFF. In nucleotides, the CDR3 is TGTGCCAGCAGTGAAGTCCTAGCGGGCTCCTACAATGAGCAGTTCTTC.

This clone was detected a few times. The genes are TRBV27 and TRBJ2-1; 7 nucleotides agree with TRBD2. Germline CDR1 MNHEY, CDR2 SMNVEV (reference sequence). The V gene end was trimmed by 5 bases and the J gene end by 7 bases; junction bases not matched to a gene: 14. The CDR3 spans 16 residues. The CDR3 nucleotides are TGTGCCAGCAGTGTGGGGGAGGGCCCAATCAAGAATGAGCAGTTCTTC. Residues: CASSVGEGPIKNEQFF.

The genes are TRBV2 and TRBJ1-2; 9 bases agree with TRBD1. Germline CDR1 is SNHLY and CDR2 is FYNNEI. The CDR3 runs 15 residues. Trimming removed 1 base from V and 4 bases from J; junction bases left unmatched: 4. CDR3 nucleotide sequence: TGTGCCAGCAGTGAAGTGGGGGGACAGGGCTATGGCTACACCTTC. Translated, it gives CASSEVGGQGYGYTF. Full variable domain (missing parts from reference TRBV2 and TRBJ1-2): EPEVTQTPSHQVTQMGQEVILRCVPISNHLYFYWYRQILGQKVEFLVSFYNNEISEKSEIFDDQFSVERPDGSNFTLKIRSTKLEDSAMYFCASSEVGGQGYGYTFGSGTRLTVV.

Here the CDR3 DNA reads TGCGCCAGCAGCTTGCAGGGCCGCGACGAGCAGTACTTC. Translated, it gives CASSLQGRDEQYF. This chain connects TRBV5-1 to TRBJ2-7; perhaps TRBD1 as D (5 bases). V was trimmed by 1 base and J by 5 bases, leaving 10 bases between them. CDR1 is SGHRS and CDR2 is YFSETQ in the germline V gene. The length of the CDR3 is 13 residues.

The chain uses TRBV9 and TRBJ1-5; D is ambiguous. The length of the CDR3 is 15 residues. The V and J ends lost 3 bases and 3 bases respectively, with 13 bases between them. Germline-derived CDR1 and CDR2 are SGDLS and YYNGEE. CDR3 sequence: CASSAGGGSNQPQHF. Written as DNA, the CDR3 is TGTGCCAGCAGCGCGGGAGGAGGGTCCAATCAGCCCCAGCATTTT.

V gene TRBV9 combines with J gene TRBJ2-2, with 10 bases that match TRBD2. Looked up from germline, CDR1 is SGDLS and CDR2 is YYNGEE. The CDR3 extends over 16 amino acids. After removal of 3 bases from V and 3 bases from J, the junction contained 5 bases not matched to a gene. In nucleotides, the CDR3 is TGTGCCAGCAGCGCCCTAGCGGGGGATTACACCGGGGAGCTGTTTTTT. It codes for CASSALAGDYTGELFF.

Here the CDR3 reads CASSPTPPPYNEQFF. The CDR3 DNA follows: TGTGCCAGCAGCCCAACTCCTCCCCCTTACAATGAGCAGTTCTTC. V is TRBV7-2 and J is TRBJ2-1; D is unclear. The CDR3 contains 15 residues. The germline V gene has CDR1 SGHTA and CDR2 FQGNSA. V lost 5 bases, J lost 4 bases, and 15 bases lay in between.

V is TRBV9 and J is TRBJ1-2, with 7 bases matching TRBD1. Losses at the gene ends were 3 bases for V and 8 bases for J; bases not matched to a gene: 10. Looked up from germline, CDR1 is SGDLS and CDR2 is YYNGEE. The CDR3 has 14 amino acids. CDR3 loop: CASSGGQEARGYTF. The CDR3 DNA sequence: TGTGCCAGCAGCGGAGGACAGGAGGCAAGAGGCTACACCTTC.

The chain's CDR3 is CASSPPGGGKTEAFF. CDR3 sequence (DNA): TGTGCCAGCTCACCCCCTGGGGGGGGCAAGACTGAAGCTTTCTTT. The chain is built from TRBV18 and TRBJ1-1; a possible D gene is TRBD1 (6 bases). V gave up 3 bases and J gave up 5 bases, with 16 bases separating them. This CDR3 contains 15 residues. From germline, CDR1 is KGHSH and CDR2 LQKENI.

This chain links TRBV7-7 with TRBJ1-4; TRBD1 matches at 9 bases. J gave up 3 bases and V 1 base, and 0 bases lay outside the gene matches. Germline V gene sequence: CDR1 SSHAT, CDR2 FNYEAQ (reference sequence). This CDR3 has 15 residues. The DNA of the CDR3 is TGTGCCAGCAGCTTAGGGACAGGGGCTAATGAAAAACTGTTTTTT. This gives the protein CASSLGTGANEKLFF. Full variable domain (outside the CDR3, taken from reference TRBV7-7 and TRBJ1-4): GAGVSQSPRYKVTKRGQDVTLRCDPISSHATLYWYQQALGQGPEFLTYFNYEAQPDKSGLPSDRFSAERPEGSISTLTIQRTEQRDSAMYRCASSLGTGANEKLFFGSGTQLSVL.

The CDR3 spells CASSLGLAGETETQYF. CDR3 DNA sequence: TGCGCCAGCAGCTTGGGCCTAGCGGGAGAAACAGAGACCCAGTACTTC. V and J are TRBV5-1 and TRBJ2-5; 10 nucleotides align to TRBD2. The junction had 6 bases not matched to a gene; V was cut back by 0 bases and J by 4 bases. CDR1 and CDR2 from the germline V gene are SGHRS and YFSETQ. The CDR3 loop spans 16 amino acids.

CDR3 sequence: CAWSLTGTGLSTPQHF. The DNA of the CDR3 is TGTGCCTGGAGTTTGACTGGGACAGGGCTTTCCACGCCCCAGCATTTT. V and J are TRBV30 and TRBJ1-5; 9 bases align to TRBD1. This CDR3 is built from 16 residues. Germline values: CDR1 GTSNPN, CDR2 SVGIG (reference sequence). Trimming removed 2 bases from V and 9 bases from J; junction bases left unmatched: 14.

V gene TRBV4-1 combines with J gene TRBJ2-5; 10 bases agree with TRBD2. The germline V gene has CDR1 MGHRA and CDR2 YSYEKL. The CDR3 runs to 15 residues. V was pared by 6 bases and J by 4 bases, with 8 bases of the junction left unmatched. DNA of the CDR3: TGCGCCAGCAGTCGGTTTAGGACTAGCGGAGAGACCCAGTACTTC. Translated: CASSRFRTSGETQYF.

The gene calls are TRBV15 and TRBJ1-2, with a possible D match to TRBD1 (6 bases). Germline assignment: CDR1 LNHNV and CDR2 YYDKDF (reference sequence). This CDR3 contains 15 residues. V lost 3 bases, J lost 2 bases, and 13 bases lay in between. This CDR3 is CATSSYWTENYGYTF. Written as DNA, the CDR3 is TGTGCCACCAGCAGCTACTGGACAGAGAACTATGGCTACACCTTC.